The 8 T cell receptor beta chains in this list originate from one sample, sequenced in a study of cytomegalovirus exposure and HLA in healthy donors (dated by TCRdb to 2016 to 2017). Library method: the immunoSEQ multiplex PCR assay. For the multiplex PCR, a mixture combining 60 forward primers for TCR Vbeta segments and 13 reverse primers for TCR Jbeta segments was used. The clones in this table, taken by TCRdb from immuneACCESS, are in-frame only. Not every clone is retained; where verified, under half of the shortfall comes from an unresolved V gene, and the cause of the rest is unknown. Here the sample has 180,000 or so clones; roughly 80% occur a single time. Of the sample, about 8% is held by the ten largest clones. Sequencing was performed on PBMCs. Source of these receptors: a woman aged 40 to 50 in good health and CMV-seropositive.

J is TRBJ2-3 and V is TRBV28; 7 positions agree with TRBD2. There are 16 residues in the CDR3. Germline V CDR1 and CDR2: MDHEN, SYDVKM. The trim removed 10 bases at V and 3 bases at J, leaving 16 bases unmatched. In nucleotides, the CDR3 is TGTGCCATTGGGAGGGGAGCGGGGAGGGGTACAGATACGCAGTATTTT. It codes for CAIGRGAGRGTDTQYF.

Only a few counts were recorded for this clone. This chain connects TRBV6-5 to TRBJ1-3; 7 nucleotides line up with TRBD1. Trimming took 6 bases from V and 4 from J; bases not matched to a gene: 6. This CDR3 spans 14 amino acids. The germline gives CDR1 MNHEY, CDR2 SVGAGI. In DNA form, the CDR3 reads TGTGCCAGCAGAATCCCGGGACAGGGAAACACCATATATTTT. Translated, it gives CASRIPGQGNTIYF.

The chain employs TRBV4-2 and TRBJ1-2, with a possible D match to TRBD1 (6 bases). Germline-derived CDR1 and CDR2 are LGHNA and YNFKEQ. The length of the CDR3 is 15 residues. V was cut by 1 base and J by 1 base, with 10 bases left in between. The DNA of the CDR3 is TGTGCCAGCAGCCAAGGAAACAGGGATAACTATGGCTACACCTTC. Translation gives CASSQGNRDNYGYTF.

The chain recombines TRBV29-1 with TRBJ2-7; TRBD1 matches at 9 bases. CDR1 and CDR2 from the germline V gene are SQVTM and ANQGSEA. The J segment lost 7 bases and the V segment lost 2 bases, leaving 12 bases of the junction unmatched. The CDR3 runs to 15 residues. The CDR3 DNA reads TGCAGCGTTGAACGGGGGACAGGGATCGGAGGGGAGCAGTACTTC. This translates into CSVERGTGIGGEQYF.

The count of this clone is one. The rearrangement joins TRBV18 to TRBJ2-5; TRBD1 aligns across 12 bases. V lost 6 bases to trimming and J lost 4 bases; unmatched junction nucleotides: 6. Germline values: CDR1 KGHSH, CDR2 LQKENI. This CDR3 comprises 15 residues. In DNA form, the CDR3 reads TGTGCCAGCTCTCTGGGACAGGGGGCTATAGAGACCCAGTACTTC. It is translated as CASSLGQGAIETQYF.

The rearrangement uses TRBV7-9 and TRBJ2-7; 9 bases fit TRBD1. V was pared by 5 bases and J by 0 bases, with 8 bases of the junction left unmatched. Germline CDR1 reads SEHNR; CDR2 reads FQNEAQ (reference sequence). The CDR3 totals 16 residues. The CDR3 region is CASSDMGQGDSYEQYF. As DNA, the CDR3 is TGTGCCAGCAGCGATATGGGACAGGGCGACTCCTACGAGCAGTACTTC.

The chain links TRBV10-3 to TRBJ2-5; perhaps TRBD2 as D (7 bases). The end of the DNA is better explained by TRBJ2-7, so the J call may be wrong. Germline-derived CDR1 and CDR2 are ENHRY and SYGVKD. The CDR3 loop spans 11 amino acids. The CDR3 sequence: CAIKGEGEQYF. CDR3 sequence (DNA): TGTGCCATCAAGGGGGAGGGCGAGCAGTACTTC.

The gene calls are TRBV19 and TRBJ1-1; perhaps TRBD1 as D (5 bases). The CDR3 consists of 14 residues. Germline V gives CDR1 LNHDA, CDR2 SQIVND (reference sequence). V was clipped by 4 bases and J by 4 bases, with 13 bases between them. The CDR3 here is CASSRGEHGTEAFF. The CDR3 nucleotides are TGTGCCAGTAGTAGGGGGGAGCATGGCACTGAAGCTTTCTTT.